A selection of T cell receptor beta chains follows, all from one sample in a study of shared clonotypes between healthy human individuals. The protocol was immunoSEQ multiplex PCR, while the TCRdb copy is restricted to in-frame clones and leaves out a portion. The sample has some 470,000 clones, around 80% seen once; the top ten hold over 10%. Source material: PBMCs. These receptors originate from a middle-aged woman in good health. Some clones in this sample may be carry-over from other donors' samples. The CDR3 runs from the conserved cysteine through the conserved F or W.

>14|TRBJ2-1|TRBV30
CAWGSSGGYNEQFF
>16|TRBJ2-7|TRBV4-2
CASSQDLARGVYEQYF
>14|TRBJ2-5|TRBV28
CASSLIGREGTQYF
>11|TRBJ2-1|TRBV20-1
CSGSAYNEQFF
>15|TRBJ2-1|TRBV7-2
CASSLGGFSYNEQFF
>13|TRBJ1-1|TRBV9
CASSVASNTEAFF
>16|TRBJ2-5|TRBV7-3
CASSLGGQGAWETQYF
>12|TRBJ2-7|TRBV11-2
CASSVQGYEQYF
>14|TRBJ2-1|TRBV7-2
CASSSRQALNEQFF
>12|TRBJ1-1|TRBV29-1
CSVHRGLAEAFF
>16|TRBJ1-4|TRBV5-1
CASRTTPGQLNEKLFF
>14|TRBJ2-5|TRBV5-6
CASSLVRAEETQYF
>12|TRBJ2-1|TRBV7-2
CASSVPSSWQFF
>15|TRBJ1-1|TRBV5-1
CASSQGDSKRTEAFF
>15|TRBJ2-2|TRBV2
CASKDGSGNTGELFF
>15|TRBJ2-7|TRBV7-2
CASSLARGTSGEQYF
>14|NA|TRBV2
CASTKGGQPYEQYF
>16|TRBJ2-7|TRBV7-9
CASSSYRDRASYEQYF
>18|TRBJ2-3|TRBV5-1
CASSLDFRLAGRTDTQYF
>15|TRBJ1-1|TRBV15
CATSRAQGGNTEAFF
>14|TRBJ2-5|TRBV25-1
CASSGRWTGSVQYF
>12|TRBJ2-5|TRBV4-1
CASSHLRETQYF
>13|TRBJ2-3|TRBV5-4
CASSLDGTDTQYF
>15|TRBJ2-7|TRBV28
CASSPSGSLSYEQYF
>13|TRBJ1-2|TRBV7-3
CASSLGRGSGYTF
>15|TRBJ2-7|TRBV28
CASSSSGRRSGEQYF
>15|TRBJ2-5|TRBV11-2
CASSSQARPGETQYF
>15|TRBJ2-7|TRBV28
CASNQSGDRIYEQYF
>15|TRBJ2-3|TRBV5-1
CASSSGGRITDTQYF
>14|TRBJ2-1|TRBV27
CASSRSAGGNEQFF
>15|TRBJ2-7|TRBV9
CASSVASGPTYEQYF
>14|TRBJ1-4|TRBV28
CASSEHTTNEKLFF
>14|TRBJ2-7|TRBV11-2
CASSSLAGGLEQYF
>18|TRBJ2-6|TRBV27
CASSLRLAGFIGANVLTF
>14|TRBJ2-7|TRBV19
CASSHRAQDYEQYF
>16|TRBJ2-7|TRBV28
CASIPGGRWTSYEQYF
>13|TRBJ2-7|TRBV4-3
CASSQAHGYEQYF
>16|TRBJ2-7|TRBV5-4
CASSRAPSGSAREQYF
>16|TRBJ2-1|TRBV11-2
CASRRLAGRSYNEQFF
>16|TRBJ1-2|TRBV9
CASSPRPLAGVYGYTF
>13|TRBJ2-7|TRBV29-1
CSVEGQKNYEQYF